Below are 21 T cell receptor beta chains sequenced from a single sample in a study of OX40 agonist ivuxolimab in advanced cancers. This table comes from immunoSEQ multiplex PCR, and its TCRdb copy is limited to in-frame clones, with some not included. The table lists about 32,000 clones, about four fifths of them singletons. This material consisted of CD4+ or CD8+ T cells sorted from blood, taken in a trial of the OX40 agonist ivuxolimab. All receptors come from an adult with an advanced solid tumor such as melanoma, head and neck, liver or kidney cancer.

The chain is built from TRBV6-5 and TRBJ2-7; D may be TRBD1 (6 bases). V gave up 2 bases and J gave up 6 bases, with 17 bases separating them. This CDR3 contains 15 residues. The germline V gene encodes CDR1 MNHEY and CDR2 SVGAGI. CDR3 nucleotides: TGTGCCAGCAGTTACAATCGGGACAAGGCACTCGAGCAGTACTTC. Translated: CASSYNRDKALEQYF.

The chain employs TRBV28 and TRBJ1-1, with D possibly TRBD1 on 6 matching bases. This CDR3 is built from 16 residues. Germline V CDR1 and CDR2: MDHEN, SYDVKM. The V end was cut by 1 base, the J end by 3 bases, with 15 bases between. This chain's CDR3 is CASSLFIGGEDTEAFF. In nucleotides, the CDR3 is TGTGCCAGCAGTTTATTTATCGGGGGCGAGGACACTGAAGCTTTCTTT.

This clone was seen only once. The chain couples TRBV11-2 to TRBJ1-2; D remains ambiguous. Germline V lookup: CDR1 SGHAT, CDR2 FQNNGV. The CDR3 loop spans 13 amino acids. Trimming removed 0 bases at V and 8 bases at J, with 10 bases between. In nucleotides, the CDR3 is TGTGCCAGCAGCTTAGATCAGTCAGGAGGCTACACCTTC. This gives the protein CASSLDQSGGYTF.

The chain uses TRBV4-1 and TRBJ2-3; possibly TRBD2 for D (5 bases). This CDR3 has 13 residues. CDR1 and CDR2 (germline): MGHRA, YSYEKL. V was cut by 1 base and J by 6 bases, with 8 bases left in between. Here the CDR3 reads CASSQVGSDTQYF. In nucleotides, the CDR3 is TGCGCCAGCAGCCAAGTGGGGAGCGATACGCAGTATTTT.

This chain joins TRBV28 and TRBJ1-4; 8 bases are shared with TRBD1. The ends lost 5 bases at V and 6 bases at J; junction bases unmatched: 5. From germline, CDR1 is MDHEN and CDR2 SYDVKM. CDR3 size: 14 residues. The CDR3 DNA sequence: TGTGCCAGCAGTCTCCAGGGGGCGGATGAAAAACTGTTTTTT. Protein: CASSLQGADEKLFF.

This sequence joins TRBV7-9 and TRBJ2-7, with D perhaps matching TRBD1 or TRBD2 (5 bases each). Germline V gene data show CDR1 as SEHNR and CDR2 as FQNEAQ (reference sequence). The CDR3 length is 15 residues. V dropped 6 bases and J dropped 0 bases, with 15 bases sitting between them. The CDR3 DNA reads TGTGCCAGCAGTTTCGACGGGACCCGCTCCTACGAGCAGTACTTC. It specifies CASSFDGTRSYEQYF. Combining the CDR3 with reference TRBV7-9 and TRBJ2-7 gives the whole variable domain DTGVSQNPRHKITKRGQNVTFRCDPISEHNRLYWYRQTLGQGPEFLTYFQNEAQLEKSRLLSDRFSAERPKGSFSTLEIQRTEQGDSAMYLCASSFDGTRSYEQYFGPGTRLTVT.

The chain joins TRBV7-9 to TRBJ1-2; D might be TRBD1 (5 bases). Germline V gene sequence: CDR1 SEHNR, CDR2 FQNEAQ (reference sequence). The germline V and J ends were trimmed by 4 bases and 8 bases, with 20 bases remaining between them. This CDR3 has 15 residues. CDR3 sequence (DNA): TGTGCCAGCAGCTCTGACCAGGGAGGACGGGAAGGCTACACCTTC. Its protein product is CASSSDQGGREGYTF.

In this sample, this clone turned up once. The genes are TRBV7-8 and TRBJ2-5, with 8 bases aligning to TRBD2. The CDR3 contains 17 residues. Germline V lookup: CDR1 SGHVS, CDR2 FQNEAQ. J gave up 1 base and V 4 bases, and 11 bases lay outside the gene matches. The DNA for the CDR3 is TGTGCCAGCAGCTCGAGGGTGGGGCGGGGGGCCCAAGAGACCCAGTACTTC. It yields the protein CASSSRVGRGAQETQYF.

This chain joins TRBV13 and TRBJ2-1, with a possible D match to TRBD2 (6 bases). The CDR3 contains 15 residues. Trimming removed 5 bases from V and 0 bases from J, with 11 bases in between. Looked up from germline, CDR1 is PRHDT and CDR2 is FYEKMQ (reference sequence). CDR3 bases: TGTGCCAGCAGCGGGACTGACTTCTCCTACAATGAGCAGTTCTTC. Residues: CASSGTDFSYNEQFF.

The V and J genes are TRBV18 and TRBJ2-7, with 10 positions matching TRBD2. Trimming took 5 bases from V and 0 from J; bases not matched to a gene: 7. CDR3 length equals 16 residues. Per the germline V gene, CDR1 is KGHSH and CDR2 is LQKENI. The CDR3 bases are TGTGCCAGCTCAGACGGACTAGCGGAAAACTCCTACGAGCAGTACTTC. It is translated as CASSDGLAENSYEQYF.

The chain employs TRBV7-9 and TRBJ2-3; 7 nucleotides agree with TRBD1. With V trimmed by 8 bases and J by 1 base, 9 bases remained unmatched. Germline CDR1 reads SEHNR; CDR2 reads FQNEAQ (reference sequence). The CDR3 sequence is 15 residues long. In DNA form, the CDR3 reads TGTGCCAGCCGACTTGAGGGGGCTGGCACAGATACGCAGTATTTT. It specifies CASRLEGAGTDTQYF.

In DNA form, the CDR3 reads TGTGCCAGTAGTATAGTCGGGACATCCCAGGGAACCGGGGAGCTGTTTTTT. This sequence encodes CASSIVGTSQGTGELFF. V is TRBV19 and J is TRBJ2-2; TRBD1 might be the D (6 bases). Germline-derived CDR1 and CDR2 are LNHDA and SQIVND (reference sequence). CDR3 length equals 17 residues. V shed 1 base and J shed 5 bases, with 17 bases lying between them.

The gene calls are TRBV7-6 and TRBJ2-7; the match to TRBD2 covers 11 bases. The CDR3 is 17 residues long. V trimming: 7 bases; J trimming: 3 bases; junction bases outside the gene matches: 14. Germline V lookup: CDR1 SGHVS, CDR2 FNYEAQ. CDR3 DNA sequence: TGTGCCAGCACCCCGTTTTCCGGGACTAGCGGAATCTACGAGCAGTACTTC. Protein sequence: CASTPFSGTSGIYEQYF. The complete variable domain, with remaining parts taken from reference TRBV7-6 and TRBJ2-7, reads GAGVSQSPRYKVTKRGQDVALRCDPISGHVSLYWYRQALGQGPEFLTYFNYEAQQDKSGLPNDRFSAERPEGSISTLTIQRTEQRDSAMYRCASTPFSGTSGIYEQYFGPGTRLTVT.

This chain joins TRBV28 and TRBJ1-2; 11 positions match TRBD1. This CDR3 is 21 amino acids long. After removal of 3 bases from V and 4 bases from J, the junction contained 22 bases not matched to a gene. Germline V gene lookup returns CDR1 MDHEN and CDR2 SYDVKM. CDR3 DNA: TGTGCCAGCAGTTTTATTAGTGCAGGCCAAACCGGGGACAGGGGGGTCTATGGCTACACCTTC. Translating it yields CASSFISAGQTGDRGVYGYTF.

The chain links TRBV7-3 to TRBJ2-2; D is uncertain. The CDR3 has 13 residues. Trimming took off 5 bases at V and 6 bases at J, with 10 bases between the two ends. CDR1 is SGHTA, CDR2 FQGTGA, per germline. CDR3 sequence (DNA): TGTGCCAGCAGCCCCTTTGGCGCCGGGGAGCTGTTTTTT. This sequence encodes CASSPFGAGELFF.

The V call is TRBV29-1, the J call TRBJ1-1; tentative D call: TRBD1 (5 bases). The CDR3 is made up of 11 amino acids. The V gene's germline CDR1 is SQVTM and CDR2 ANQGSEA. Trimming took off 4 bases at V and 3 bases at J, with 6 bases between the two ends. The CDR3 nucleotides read TGCAGCGTTGGGGGGGACACTGAAGCTTTCTTT. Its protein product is CSVGGDTEAFF. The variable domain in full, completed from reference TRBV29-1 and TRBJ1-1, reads SAVISQKPSRDICQRGTSLTIQCQVDSQVTMMFWYRQQPGQSLTLIATANQGSEATYESGFVIDKFPISRPNLTFSTLTVSNMSPEDSSIYLCSVGGDTEAFFGQGTRLTVV.

CDR3 nucleotide sequence: TGCGCCAGCAGCCAGCCCCAGGGACAACGAAACGAGCAGTACTTC. Residues: CASSQPQGQRNEQYF. This rearrangement joins TRBV4-1 to TRBJ2-7, with D tentatively TRBD1 (6 bases). Germline CDR1 reads MGHRA; CDR2 reads YSYEKL. The V and J ends lost 3 bases and 5 bases respectively, with 17 bases between them. This CDR3 contains 15 residues.

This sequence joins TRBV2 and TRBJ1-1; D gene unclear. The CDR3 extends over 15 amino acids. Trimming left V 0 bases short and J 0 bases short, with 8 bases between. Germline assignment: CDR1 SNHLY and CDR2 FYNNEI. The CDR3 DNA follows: TGTGCCAGCAGTGAAGCTGTAGGAATGAACACTGAAGCTTTCTTT. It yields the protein CASSEAVGMNTEAFF.

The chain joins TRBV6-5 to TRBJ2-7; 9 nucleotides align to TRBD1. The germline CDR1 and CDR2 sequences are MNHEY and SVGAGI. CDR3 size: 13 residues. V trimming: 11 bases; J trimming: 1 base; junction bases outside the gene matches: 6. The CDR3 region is CAGRDRASYEQYF. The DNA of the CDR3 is TGTGCCGGCCGGGACAGGGCATCCTACGAGCAGTACTTC.

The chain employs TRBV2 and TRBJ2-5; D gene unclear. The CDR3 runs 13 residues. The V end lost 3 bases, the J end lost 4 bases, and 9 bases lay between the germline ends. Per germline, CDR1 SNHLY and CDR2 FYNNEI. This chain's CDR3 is CASSDGSLETQYF. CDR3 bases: TGTGCCAGCAGTGACGGCTCGCTAGAGACCCAGTACTTC.

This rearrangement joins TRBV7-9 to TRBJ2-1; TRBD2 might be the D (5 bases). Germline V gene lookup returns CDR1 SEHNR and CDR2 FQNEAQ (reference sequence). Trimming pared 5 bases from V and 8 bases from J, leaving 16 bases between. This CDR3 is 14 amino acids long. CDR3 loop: CASSLLRAGDEQFF. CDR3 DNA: TGTGCCAGCAGCCTTTTGCGGGCCGGGGATGAGCAGTTCTTC.